This is a list of T cell receptor beta chains from one sample in a study of T cells after yellow fever vaccination. TCRdb reanalysed the 5' RACE reads using MiXCR and keeps one entry per CDR3 protein. The table includes roughly 16,000 distinct CDR3 sequences, just over 4% detected once. The source was PBMCs, either bulk or a sorted T-cell subset (CD4+, CD8+, memory, or dextramer-sorted; not recorded which), collected 15 days after the yellow fever booster vaccination. The receptors derive from a man aged 25-40 years who received the YFV17D yellow fever vaccine. The CDR3 runs from the conserved cysteine through the conserved F or W. D genes are given only for firm matches. Not all rows give a size; the values are once, few, many and, for expanded clones, a class.

clone_size	v_call	j_call	d_call	cdr3_aa	cdr3_nt
many	TRBV6-5	TRBJ2-7	-	CASTTGDSSGEQYF	TGTGCCAGCACCACGGGGGACTCCTCGGGGGAGCAGTACTTC
many	TRBV6-5	TRBJ2-7	TRBD1	CASSHTGVSSYEQYF	TGTGCCAGCAGTCATACAGGGGTTAGCTCCTACGAGCAGTACTTC
medium-sized	TRBV10-2	TRBJ2-7	TRBD2	CAAAGGYEQYF	TGCGCCGCAGCCGGGGGGTACGAGCAGTACTTC
few	TRBV5-1	TRBJ2-7	TRBD2	CATREASGTSEQYF	TGCGCCACCCGGGAGGCTAGCGGGACTTCCGAGCAGTACTTC
many	TRBV29-1	TRBJ2-5	-	CSSGRNQETQYF	TGCAGCTCGGGACGGAACCAAGAGACCCAGTACTTC
medium-sized	TRBV25-1	TRBJ2-5	-	CATRLTSEGTQYF	TGTGCCACCAGGCTGACCAGCGAGGGGACCCAGTACTTC
many	TRBV6-6	TRBJ1-2	-	CASYHPDLGYTF	TGTGCCAGTTACCATCCCGACTTAGGCTACACCTTC
many	TRBV12-3/TRBV12-4	TRBJ1-1	-	CASTWGQGKAFF	TGTGCCAGCACCTGGGGCCAGGGCAAAGCTTTCTTT
many	TRBV5-1	TRBJ1-2	TRBD1	CASSSGTGSYTF	TGCGCCAGCAGTTCCGGGACAGGGAGCTACACCTTC
many	TRBV7-7	TRBJ2-5	-	CASSFWGQETQYF	TGTGCCAGCAGCTTTTGGGGACAAGAGACCCAGTACTTC
medium-sized	TRBV28	TRBJ2-1	-	CASSRTGNEQFF	TGTGCCAGCAGTCGCACCGGCAATGAGCAGTTCTTC
many	TRBV6-1	TRBJ2-2	-	CATIPNTGELFF	TGTGCTACCATCCCGAACACCGGGGAGCTGTTTTTT
many	TRBV12-3/TRBV12-4	TRBJ2-7	TRBD1	CASPFCPTKGQGAGEQYF	TGTGCCAGCCCGTTTTGTCCAACTAAGGGACAGGGGGCTGGCGAGCAGTACTTC
many	TRBV11-2	TRBJ2-7	-	CASSLVTGTRGAYEQYF	TGTGCCAGCAGCTTAGTTACCGGGACACGAGGAGCCTACGAGCAGTACTTC
many	TRBV4-3	TRBJ2-1	TRBD2	CASSQNSAGGPSEQFF	TGCGCCAGCAGCCAGAACTCGGCGGGAGGGCCTAGTGAGCAGTTCTTC
many	TRBV5-6	TRBJ2-5	TRBD2	CASSTPGLAYQETQYF	TGTGCCAGCAGCACACCGGGACTAGCGTACCAAGAGACCCAGTACTTC
many	TRBV6-2/TRBV6-3	TRBJ2-1	-	CASSYSGTNEQFF	TGTGCCAGCAGTTACTCGGGGACAAATGAGCAGTTCTTC
many	TRBV29-1	TRBJ1-2	-	CSVEVGTNYGYTF	TGCAGCGTTGAAGTCGGGACTAACTATGGCTACACCTTC
many	TRBV5-6	TRBJ2-5	TRBD2	CASSFGGDQVYETQYF	TGTGCCAGCAGCTTTGGGGGGGATCAGGTATACGAGACCCAGTACTTC
many	TRBV10-3	TRBJ2-7	-	CATSSRQESYEQYF	TGTGCCACCTCAAGCAGACAGGAATCCTACGAGCAGTACTTC
-	TRBV6-2/TRBV6-3	TRBJ2-3	-	CASSSGYVATDTQYF	TGTGCCAGCAGCTCAGGATATGTAGCTACAGATACGCAGTATTTT
many	TRBV20-1	TRBJ2-1	-	CSASSPASSYNEQFF	TGCAGTGCTAGTTCCCCGGCCAGCTCCTACAATGAGCAGTTCTTC
many	TRBV11-2	TRBJ2-3	-	CASSLSGGPRSTDTQYF	TGTGCCAGCAGCTTATCCGGGGGGCCGAGGAGCACAGATACGCAGTATTTT
many	TRBV19	TRBJ1-1	-	CASTRGTGRDTEAFF	TGTGCCAGTACCCGAGGGACGGGGCGGGACACTGAAGCTTTCTTT
many	TRBV6-5	TRBJ2-1	-	CASSPSSLDEQFF	TGTGCCAGCAGTCCTTCCTCCTTGGACGAGCAGTTCTTC
many	TRBV11-3	TRBJ2-7	-	CASSALDRPYEQYF	TGTGCCAGCAGCGCTTTAGACAGGCCCTACGAGCAGTACTTC
many	TRBV5-4	TRBJ2-5	TRBD2	CASSFSGGETQYF	TGTGCCAGCAGCTTTTCGGGGGGGGAGACCCAGTACTTC
many	TRBV5-1	TRBJ1-6	TRBD1	CASLIYRQGHNSPLHF	TGCGCCAGCCTTATATATCGACAGGGCCATAATTCACCCCTCCACTTT
many	TRBV3-2	TRBJ2-7	-	CASSPTGLAGGAYEQYF	TGTGCCAGCAGCCCCACTGGACTAGCGGGAGGGGCCTACGAGCAGTACTTC
many	TRBV5-8	TRBJ2-7	-	CASSLSAGRPFYEQYF	TGTGCCAGCAGCTTAAGCGCCGGACGGCCCTTCTACGAGCAGTACTTC
many	TRBV6-6	TRBJ2-2	-	CASNPTGTGELFF	TGTGCCAGCAATCCAACCGGCACCGGGGAGCTGTTTTTT
medium-sized	TRBV12-3/TRBV12-4	TRBJ2-5	TRBD2	CASSLKIGTSGRRTQYF	TGTGCCAGCAGTTTAAAGATCGGGACTAGCGGGAGGCGGACCCAGTACTTC
many	TRBV7-2	TRBJ2-7	-	CASSLDRIHPSYEQYF	TGTGCCAGCAGCTTAGACAGGATCCATCCTTCCTACGAGCAGTACTTC
many	TRBV7-2	TRBJ2-5	-	CASSTNRAGAQETQYF	TGTGCCAGCTCCACAAACAGGGCAGGGGCACAAGAGACCCAGTACTTC
many	TRBV5-5	TRBJ2-1	TRBD2	CASSLYRSTSGSNEQFF	TGTGCCAGCAGCTTGTATCGATCGACTAGCGGGAGCAATGAGCAGTTCTTC
many	TRBV7-2	TRBJ2-7	-	CASSPTDGWYYEQYF	TGTGCCAGCAGCCCCACGGACGGATGGTACTACGAGCAGTACTTC
many	TRBV5-1	TRBJ2-7	-	CASSPAGGSLSYEQYF	TGCGCCAGCAGCCCGGCGGGCGGAAGTCTATCCTACGAGCAGTACTTC
many	TRBV28	TRBJ2-2	-	CASSNGGQGNTGELFF	TGTGCCAGCAGTAATGGGGGGCAGGGGAACACCGGGGAGCTGTTTTTT